This entry lists 12 T cell receptor beta chains sequenced from one sample in a study of CD8 T cells in ankylosing spondylitis. Study-level points and caveats: Within ankylosing spondylitis blood, a TCR beta motif made up of eight highly homologous variants appeared to be characteristic.

Their antigens are not known. MiXCR was run by TCRdb on the 5' RACE reads, yielding one entry per CDR3 protein. The table lists about 500,000 distinct CDR3 sequences, about 5.2% of them singletons. Sample: blood, either unsorted or a sorted T cell fraction (not recorded which). The receptors here all came from a male donor with ankylosing spondylitis.

This clonotype was detected many times. The V gene is TRBV12-3 or TRBV12-4, the J gene TRBJ1-5, with 8 bases that match TRBD1. Trimming at V came to 5 bases and at J to 8 bases, leaving 11 bases not matched to a gene. The CDR3 has 15 residues. CDR3 amino acids: CASSPTGTGEEPQHF. CDR3 nucleotide sequence: TGTGCCAGCAGTCCAACAGGGACAGGCGAGGAGCCCCAGCATTTT.

A few counts support this clonotype. The chain is built from TRBV7-9 and TRBJ2-3, with D possibly being TRBD2 (5 bases). CDR3 length equals 13 residues. The germline V gene has CDR1 SEHNR and CDR2 FQNEAQ (reference sequence). V was clipped by 9 bases and J by 4 bases, with 14 bases between them. The CDR3 bases are TGTGCCAGTTGGAGGTTGGCGGCAGATACGCAGTATTTT. It is translated as CASWRLAADTQYF.

In its sample, this clonotype was seen many times. The V call is TRBV5-1, the J call TRBJ1-6; 8 bases fit TRBD1. Losses at the gene ends were 0 bases for V and 7 bases for J; bases not matched to a gene: 9. This CDR3 is 17 amino acids long. Germline values: CDR1 SGHRS, CDR2 YFSETQ. The CDR3 DNA reads TGCGCCAGCAGCTTGGCCTCGAGACAGGGGAAGAATTCACCCCTCCACTTT. It specifies CASSLASRQGKNSPLHF.

This clonotype was counted ten times or more. The rearrangement uses TRBV6-2 or TRBV6-3 and TRBJ2-5; D uncertain. This CDR3 is built from 14 residues. Trimming stripped 6 bases from V and 7 bases from J, with 18 bases between. Per the germline V gene, CDR1 is MNHEY and CDR2 is SVGEGT. The CDR3 DNA sequence: TGTGCCAGCAGAAAACAAGTGCCTATTGCGACCCAGTACTTC. Amino acids: CASRKQVPIATQYF.

The V call is TRBV6-1, the J call TRBJ1-5; D uncertain. CDR1 and CDR2 (germline): MNHNS, SASEGT. The CDR3 loop spans 14 amino acids. V lost 0 bases to trimming and J lost 4 bases, with 7 bases between them. CDR3 protein: CASSEAWENQPQHF. CDR3 DNA: TGTGCCAGCAGTGAAGCGTGGGAGAATCAGCCCCAGCATTTT.

This clonotype was seen many times. The J gene is TRBJ2-4, the V gene TRBV5-1; D is unclear. Germline V CDR1 and CDR2: SGHRS, YFSETQ. The CDR3 contains 14 residues. V gave up 0 bases and J gave up 2 bases, with 6 bases separating them. The chain's CDR3 is CASSLGWTKNIQYF. The CDR3, as DNA: TGCGCCAGCAGCTTGGGATGGACCAAAAACATTCAGTACTTC.

This clonotype was counted ten times or more. The V gene is TRBV6-2 or TRBV6-3, the J gene TRBJ2-5; 10 bases are shared with TRBD2. V shed 2 bases and J 1 base; nucleotides not matched to a gene: 7. CDR3 length: 17 amino acids. CDR1 MNHEY and CDR2 SVGEGT come from the germline V gene. CDR3 sequence reads: CASSYTASGSGQETQYF. CDR3 DNA: TGTGCCAGCAGTTACACTGCTAGCGGGAGCGGCCAAGAGACCCAGTACTTC.

This clonotype appeared many times. This sequence joins TRBV5-1 and TRBJ2-5; a possible D gene is TRBD1 (6 bases). The CDR3 has 13 amino acids. Germline V gene lookup returns CDR1 SGHRS and CDR2 YFSETQ. V was pared by 6 bases and J by 1 base, with 10 bases between. The CDR3 reads CASTGGLQETQYF. The CDR3 coding sequence is TGCGCCAGCACTGGGGGCCTCCAAGAGACCCAGTACTTC. The full variable domain, in which reference TRBV5-1 and TRBJ2-5 provide the parts outside the CDR3, is KAGVTQTPRYLIKTRGQQVTLSCSPISGHRSVSWYQQTPGQGLQFLFEYFSETQRNKGNFPGRFSGRQFSNSRSEMNVSTLELGDSALYLCASTGGLQETQYFGPGTRLLVL.

This clonotype has a count of ten or more. The chain couples TRBV5-6 to TRBJ1-2; D not certain. Trimming pared 0 bases from V and 5 bases from J, leaving 5 bases between. Germline V lookup: CDR1 SGHDT, CDR2 YYEEEE. This CDR3 contains 12 residues. CDR3 bases: TGTGCCAGCAGCTTGGCCGAGTATGGCTACACCTTC. Translating gives CASSLAEYGYTF.

In its sample, this clonotype was seen many times. The rearrangement links TRBV29-1 to TRBJ2-7, with a weak D call TRBD1 (6 bases). V was trimmed by 7 bases and J by 6 bases, leaving 13 bases between them. The germline gives CDR1 SQVTM, CDR2 ANQGSEA. The CDR3 loop spans 11 amino acids. CDR3 sequence reads: CSGQVLGEQYF. For the CDR3, the DNA is TGCAGCGGACAGGTACTAGGCGAGCAGTACTTC.

This clonotype was seen only a few times. The V call is TRBV18, the J call TRBJ2-3; 7 positions match TRBD1. The ends lost 6 bases at V and 1 base at J; junction bases unmatched: 10. This CDR3 has 16 amino acids. Germline V lookup: CDR1 KGHSH, CDR2 LQKENI. The CDR3 region has the DNA TGTGCCAGCTCCGCCGGGACAGCACGCGGCACAGATACGCAGTATTTT. Amino acids: CASSAGTARGTDTQYF.

There are many counts of this clonotype. The genes are TRBV6-1 and TRBJ2-1; TRBD1 matches 7 bases. Trimming took 6 bases from V and 3 from J; bases not matched to a gene: 11. Germline V gene lookup returns CDR1 MNHNS and CDR2 SASEGT. The CDR3 is made up of 16 amino acids. The CDR3 region is CASRLLQGTFYNEQFF. The CDR3, as DNA: TGTGCCAGCAGACTCTTACAGGGGACCTTCTACAATGAGCAGTTCTTC.